One sample yielded the 10 T cell receptor beta chains listed below, sequenced in a study of post-analysis software for immune sequencing data. Regarding the study as a whole: Patients carried several TRBV segments more frequently than controls did, and TRBV5-6, TRBV5-1 and TRBV20-1 were among them.

Unique molecular identifiers were built into the TCR beta cDNA libraries. TCRdb reprocessed the PCR reads with MiXCR, giving one entry per CDR3 protein. The sample consists of 350,000 to 450,000 distinct CDR3 sequences, approximately 38% of them appearing once. No antigen is known for these receptors. Source material: blood. The receptors derive from a girl aged 5 to 17 with multiple sclerosis.

The V gene is TRBV12-3 or TRBV12-4, the J gene TRBJ2-5; TRBD1 matches at 9 bases. TRBJ2-7 matches the DNA end more closely, so the J call is doubtful. The CDR3 totals 14 residues. CDR3 in DNA: TGTGCCAGCAGACCCGGGACAGGGCTCGGCGAGCAGTACTTC. It codes for CASRPGTGLGEQYF.

The J gene is TRBJ2-1, the V gene TRBV20-1; 12 bases align to TRBD2. Germline values: CDR1 DFQATT, CDR2 SNEGSKA (reference sequence). V shed 2 bases and J 6 bases; nucleotides not matched to a gene: 8. This CDR3 spans 16 amino acids. This CDR3 reads CSARMPSGGDGNEQFF. The CDR3 region has the DNA TGCAGTGCTAGAATGCCTAGCGGGGGGGATGGCAATGAGCAGTTCTTC.

This clonotype was counted a few times. The V gene is TRBV20-1, the J gene TRBJ2-5, with 7 bases aligning to TRBD2. Germline loops: CDR1 DFQATT, CDR2 SNEGSKA (reference sequence). V was clipped by 1 base and J by 2 bases; unmatched bases: 1. The CDR3 is made up of 13 amino acids. This CDR3 reads CSARGGLQETQYF. CDR3 DNA sequence: TGCAGTGCTAGAGGGGGACTACAAGAGACCCAGTACTTC.

This rearrangement joins TRBV6-5 to TRBJ1-4; D unresolved. Germline loops: CDR1 MNHEY, CDR2 SVGAGI. This CDR3 region has 20 residues. V lost 0 bases and J 8 bases, leaving 28 bases between the germline ends. Here the CDR3 reads CASSYSGAAGYQGVKEKLFF. The CDR3, as DNA: TGTGCCAGCAGTTACTCGGGTGCGGCAGGCTATCAAGGAGTAAAGGAAAAACTGTTTTTT.

The V and J genes are TRBV2 and TRBJ2-4; 10 nucleotides line up with TRBD2. The J call may be mistaken, given a closer DNA end match to TRBJ2-7. Germline V gene sequence: CDR1 SNHLY, CDR2 FYNNEI. There are 12 residues in the CDR3. In nucleotides, the CDR3 is TGTGCCAGCAGTGGGACTAGCGGCGAGCAGTACTTC. As protein: CASSGTSGEQYF.

This clonotype turned up a few times. The chain has TRBV5-1 and TRBJ2-1; D may be TRBD1 (7 bases). This CDR3 has 12 residues. Deletions cut 3 bases from V and 9 bases from J, with 10 bases between. The germline gives CDR1 SGHRS, CDR2 YFSETQ. The CDR3 here is CASSYQGGEQFF. In DNA, the CDR3 is TGCGCCAGCAGCTATCAGGGGGGTGAGCAGTTCTTC.

CDR3 protein: CSARFSTSGGYEQYF. The CDR3 DNA sequence: TGCAGTGCTAGATTTAGTACTAGCGGGGGCTACGAGCAGTACTTC. This chain links TRBV20-1 with TRBJ2-7; 11 bases are shared with TRBD2. CDR3 length: 15 amino acids. Germline V CDR1 and CDR2: DFQATT, SNEGSKA (reference sequence). With V trimmed by 2 bases and J by 3 bases, 6 bases remained unmatched.

About this clonotype itself: The junction departs from the called germline gene at one end, perhaps through a read error. V and J are TRBV20-1 and TRBJ1-1; 7 bases are a match to TRBD1. The CDR3 totals 13 residues. Germline V lookup: CDR1 DFQATT, CDR2 SNEGSKA (reference sequence). In DNA form, the CDR3 reads TGCAGTACTAGAGGGCAGGGGGGCCCTGAAGCTTTCTTT. Amino acid sequence: CSTRGQGGPEAFF.

There are a few counts of this clonotype. The chain joins TRBV20-1 to TRBJ1-1, with 7 positions matching TRBD1. The CDR3 consists of 13 residues. The V and J ends lost 4 bases and 5 bases, in that order; junction bases with no gene match: 7. Germline CDR1 DFQATT, CDR2 SNEGSKA (reference sequence). DNA for the CDR3: TGCAGTGCTATGTCCAGGGGGAGAACTGAAGCTTTCTTT. Residues: CSAMSRGRTEAFF.

This clonotype was observed at least ten times. The rearrangement uses TRBV7-2 and TRBJ1-2, with 7 positions matching TRBD1. CDR1 is SGHTA and CDR2 is FQGNSA in the germline V gene. The CDR3 has 13 residues. Trimming cost V 5 bases and J 2 bases; bases outside gene matches: 2. The DNA for the CDR3 is TGTGCCAGCAGCCCGACAGGGAACTATGGCTACACCTTC. Protein: CASSPTGNYGYTF.